The 26 T cell receptor beta chains below were found in one sample sequenced in a study of T cells after yellow fever vaccination. TCRdb re-derived calls from the 5' RACE reads in MiXCR, one entry per CDR3 protein. The sample has approximately 550,000 distinct CDR3 sequences; about 19% are singletons. Sequencing used PBMCs, obtained 15 days after the yellow fever booster vaccination. These TCRs come from a man aged 25 to 45 who received the YFV17D yellow fever vaccine.

The J gene is TRBJ2-7, the V gene TRBV28; D remains ambiguous. CDR3 length: 16 residues. Between the trimmed V and J ends, which lost 1 base and 2 bases, there was a span of 15 bases. Germline V lookup: CDR1 MDHEN, CDR2 SYDVKM. The CDR3 DNA sequence: TGTGCCAGCAGTTTATCCCCGGGTGGACCGACCTACGAGCAGTACTTC. It yields the protein CASSLSPGGPTYEQYF.

This clonotype was observed once. This CDR3 is missing its conserved last phenylalanine or tryptophan, likely due to a read error. The chain combines TRBV9 with TRBJ1-5; TRBD1 might be the D (6 bases). The CDR3 length is 15 residues. V shed 3 bases and J shed 5 bases, with 15 bases lying between them. CDR1 is SGDLS and CDR2 is YYNGEE in the germline V gene. CDR3 protein: CASSAIGQPHQPQHL. DNA for the CDR3: TGTGCCAGCAGCGCAATAGGACAGCCTCATCAGCCCCAGCATTTA.

CDR3 residues: CSARDGDRQYF. The CDR3 region has the DNA TGCAGTGCTAGAGATGGGGACCGCCAGTATTTT. V usage is TRBV20-1 and J usage is TRBJ2-3; D assignment may be TRBD1 or TRBD2 (5 bases each). Germline V lookup: CDR1 DFQATT, CDR2 SNEGSKA (reference sequence). The CDR3 covers 11 residues. V gave up 0 bases and J gave up 12 bases, with 10 bases separating them.

The chain employs TRBV21-1 and TRBJ2-5; the listed D gene, TRBD2, was not tested against the DNA. TRBV21-1 is a pseudogene. This CDR3 has 16 residues. The CDR3: CASSSQGGEREETQYF. The CDR3 coding sequence is TGTGCCAGCAGCTCCCAGGGAGGGGAACGGGAGGAGACCCAGTACTTC.

This clonotype has only a few counts. The chain couples TRBV9 to TRBJ2-6; 7 bases agree with TRBD1. The germline CDR1 and CDR2 sequences are SGDLS and YYNGEE. The CDR3 loop spans 16 amino acids. V dropped 3 bases and J dropped 1; count of bases not matched to a gene: 4. CDR3 bases: TGTGCCAGCAGCGCGCACAGGGGTTCTGGGGCCAACGTCCTGACTTTC. Protein sequence: CASSAHRGSGANVLTF.

This clonotype was seen only a few times. The chain couples TRBV3-1 to TRBJ2-2, with TRBD2 identical over 10 bases. The V segment lost 1 base and the J segment 4 bases; nucleotides outside the gene matches: 15. The CDR3 runs to 20 residues. The germline V gene has CDR1 LGHDT and CDR2 YNNKEL (reference sequence). The CDR3 reads CASSQVASGSRVGVTGELFF. The CDR3 DNA is TGTGCCAGCAGCCAAGTGGCTAGCGGGAGTCGTGTGGGGGTCACCGGGGAGCTGTTTTTT.

V is TRBV3-1 and J is TRBJ2-1; TRBD1 aligns across 11 bases. CDR1 is LGHDT, CDR2 YNNKEL, per germline (reference sequence). The CDR3 has 16 residues. V shed 4 bases, J shed 7 bases, and the junction held 9 bases outside the gene matches. The CDR3 region has the DNA TGTGCCAGCAGCCTTCGGACAGGGGGCGCGGTAAATGAGCAGTTCTTC. Protein: CASSLRTGGAVNEQFF.

The table lists this clonotype with a few counts. The chain uses TRBV19 and TRBJ1-1; D might be TRBD1 (5 bases). CDR3 length: 16 amino acids. Germline V CDR1 and CDR2: LNHDA, SQIVND (reference sequence). Trimming took 1 base from V and 1 from J, leaving 13 bases between them. The CDR3 protein is CASSIVRGARNTEAFF. CDR3 in DNA: TGTGCCAGTAGTATAGTTAGGGGCGCGCGGAACACTGAAGCTTTCTTT. The full variable domain, completed using reference TRBV19 and TRBJ1-1, is DGGITQSPKYLFRKEGQNVTLSCEQNLNHDAMYWYRQDPGQGLRLIYYSQIVNDFQKGDIAEGYSVSREKKESFPLTVTSAQKNPTAFYLCASSIVRGARNTEAFFGQGTRLTVV.

This clonotype was detected only a few times. J is TRBJ2-5 and V is TRBV7-3; D remains ambiguous. Germline V CDR1 and CDR2: SGHTA, FQGTGA. The CDR3 length is 13 residues. V dropped 5 bases and J dropped 1 base, with 8 bases sitting between them. CDR3 sequence: CASSPSVQETQYF. DNA of the CDR3: TGTGCCAGCAGCCCTTCAGTCCAAGAGACCCAGTACTTC.

This sequence joins TRBV6-2 or TRBV6-3 and TRBJ2-2, with TRBD2 identical over 13 bases. This CDR3 has 16 amino acids. Trimming at V came to 2 bases and at J to 6 bases, leaving 3 bases not matched to a gene. The germline V gene has CDR1 MNHEY and CDR2 SVGEGT. In DNA, the CDR3 is TGTGCCAGCAGTTACGGGGGACTAGCGGGACCCGGGGAGCTGTTTTTT. Its protein is CASSYGGLAGPGELFF.

This clonotype appeared a few times. J is TRBJ1-6 and V is TRBV7-9; the D gene is possibly TRBD1 (5 bases). V lost 5 bases, J lost 7 bases, and 12 bases lay in between. The CDR3 has 14 amino acids. Germline V gene sequence: CDR1 SEHNR, CDR2 FQNEAQ (reference sequence). The CDR3 sequence is CASSHDAGNSPLHF. DNA of the CDR3: TGTGCCAGCAGCCACGACGCAGGGAATTCACCCCTCCACTTT.

This clonotype has more than one count but fewer than ten. This chain uses TRBV15 with TRBJ2-7, with D possibly TRBD1 on 6 matching bases. The V gene lost 2 bases and the J gene lost 6 bases, with 20 bases spanning the gap. Germline V lookup: CDR1 LNHNV, CDR2 YYDKDF (reference sequence). The CDR3 has 16 amino acids. CDR3 residues: CATSRPGQYQDGEQYF. The CDR3 DNA follows: TGTGCCACCAGCAGACCTGGACAGTATCAAGACGGCGAGCAGTACTTC. Supplemented by reference TRBV15 and TRBJ2-7, the full variable domain reads DAMVIQNPRYQVTQFGKPVTLSCSQTLNHNVMYWYQQKSSQAPKLLFHYYDKDFNNEADTPDNFQSRRPNTSFCFLDIRSPGLGDTAMYLCATSRPGQYQDGEQYFGPGTRLTVT.

This clonotype has a handful of counts. The chain recombines TRBV15 with TRBJ2-1, with TRBD2 matching over 8 bases. The CDR3 sequence is 16 residues long. CDR1 LNHNV and CDR2 YYDKDF come from the germline V gene (reference sequence). The ends lost 0 bases at V and 5 bases at J; junction bases unmatched: 6. The CDR3 here is CATSRDRGGGHNEQFF. CDR3 sequence (DNA): TGTGCCACCAGCAGAGATCGGGGGGGAGGCCACAATGAGCAGTTCTTC.

This chain links TRBV6-1 with TRBJ1-5; 8 positions match TRBD1. The V and J ends lost 7 bases and 3 bases, in that order; junction bases with no gene match: 8. Per the germline V gene, CDR1 is MNHNS and CDR2 is SASEGT. The CDR3 is 15 residues long. This chain's CDR3 is CASKSAGGSNQPQHF. Here the CDR3 DNA reads TGTGCCAGCAAGTCCGCAGGGGGCTCCAATCAGCCCCAGCATTTT.

This clonotype occurred a few times. The rearrangement joins TRBV29-1 to TRBJ2-1; 7 nucleotides align to TRBD1. The junction had 17 bases not matched to a gene; V was cut back by 6 bases and J by 9 bases. The CDR3 covers 15 residues. Germline V lookup: CDR1 SQVTM, CDR2 ANQGSEA. Here the CDR3 DNA reads TGCAGCGTCCAGGGGCCTACCTTAGGGGGCGGTGAGCAGTTCTTC. It yields the protein CSVQGPTLGGGEQFF.

The rearrangement links TRBV20-1 to TRBJ2-1; TRBD2 agrees at 7 bases. The V gene's germline CDR1 is DFQATT and CDR2 SNEGSKA (reference sequence). CDR3 length: 15 residues. J gave up 6 bases and V 3 bases, and 11 bases lay outside the gene matches. The CDR3 loop is CSASRLAEVRNEQFF. DNA for the CDR3: TGCAGTGCTAGCAGGCTAGCGGAGGTGCGCAATGAGCAGTTCTTC.

In its sample, this clonotype was seen a few times. The chain recombines TRBV27 with TRBJ2-3; the match to TRBD2 covers 10 bases. Losses at the gene ends were 8 bases for V and 0 bases for J; bases not matched to a gene: 2. CDR1 and CDR2 from the germline V gene are MNHEY and SMNVEV (reference sequence). This CDR3 is built from 14 residues. CDR3 nucleotides: TGTGCCAGCGGACTAGCGGCTAGCACAGATACGCAGTATTTT. Residues: CASGLAASTDTQYF.

The chain has TRBV29-1 and TRBJ2-5; D gene ambiguous. The germline V gene encodes CDR1 SQVTM and CDR2 ANQGSEA. CDR3 length: 14 residues. Trimming took off 4 bases at V and 2 bases at J, with 14 bases between the two ends. Written as DNA, the CDR3 is TGCAGCGTTGGGACGAATTCTGGTCAAGAGACCCAGTACTTC. Amino acid sequence: CSVGTNSGQETQYF.

A few counts support this clonotype. The J gene is TRBJ2-1, the V gene TRBV7-9; D unclear. This CDR3 contains 16 residues. V was trimmed by 1 base and J by 1 base, leaving 11 bases between them. Per the germline V gene, CDR1 is SEHNR and CDR2 is FQNEAQ (reference sequence). The CDR3: CASSLGGIDSYNEQFF. Here the CDR3 DNA reads TGTGCCAGCAGCTTAGGGGGAATTGATTCCTACAATGAGCAGTTCTTC.

V gene TRBV7-9 combines with J gene TRBJ2-1, with D possibly being TRBD1 (5 bases). Germline CDR1 and CDR2: SEHNR and FQNEAQ (reference sequence). The CDR3 contains 12 residues. Trimming left V 6 bases short and J 7 bases short, with 10 bases between. The CDR3 coding sequence is TGTGCCAGCAGGCCTAGGGGTAATGAGCAGTTCTTC. Protein: CASRPRGNEQFF.

This clonotype was counted only a few times. The chain couples TRBV10-3 to TRBJ1-1, with D unresolved. The CDR3 has 14 amino acids. The germline V gene has CDR1 ENHRY and CDR2 SYGVKD. V lost 3 bases to trimming and J lost 5 bases, with 13 bases between them. CDR3 in DNA: TGTGCCATCAGTGAATCCTGGAGCGGGACTGAAGCTTTCTTT. Amino acids: CAISESWSGTEAFF.

The V gene is TRBV5-5, the J gene TRBJ2-7, with 7 bases identical to TRBD2. With 4 bases clipped from V and 3 bases from J, the junction kept 13 bases outside the gene matches. The CDR3 totals 16 residues. Looked up from germline, CDR1 is SGHKS and CDR2 is YYEKEE (reference sequence). The DNA of the CDR3 is TGTGCCAGCAGCGGCGGGGAGGGGCCCTCCTTCTACGAGCAGTACTTC. Translated, it gives CASSGGEGPSFYEQYF.

The chain joins TRBV28 to TRBJ1-5; D unresolved. Germline CDR1 and CDR2: MDHEN and SYDVKM. There are 16 residues in the CDR3. With 6 bases removed from V and 4 bases from J, the gap between germline ends came to 19 bases. CDR3 in amino acids: CASSTLGGSRNQPQHF. For the CDR3, the DNA is TGTGCCAGCAGCACCTTGGGCGGGAGCCGGAATCAGCCCCAGCATTTT.

This clonotype turned up a few times. In nucleotides, the CDR3 is TGTGCCAGCACCCACCGACCGGGACAGGGAAACACCATATATTTT. Protein sequence: CASTHRPGQGNTIYF. The J gene is TRBJ1-3, the V gene TRBV6-1; 7 positions agree with TRBD1. Germline assignment: CDR1 MNHNS and CDR2 SASEGT. Trimming cost V 7 bases and J 4 bases; bases outside gene matches: 10. This CDR3 contains 15 residues.

This clonotype was seen only once. V usage is TRBV12-3 or TRBV12-4 and J usage is TRBJ1-1; D remains unclear. The germline V and J ends were trimmed by 3 bases and 1 base, with 12 bases remaining between them. The CDR3 spans 15 residues. The CDR3 DNA reads TGTGCCAGCAGTTTGGGCCAGATAGGGAACACTGAAGCTTTCTTT. This translates into CASSLGQIGNTEAFF.

The chain recombines TRBV29-1 with TRBJ2-2; the match to TRBD2 covers 10 bases. The CDR3 covers 15 residues. V lost 6 bases to trimming and J lost 0 bases; unmatched junction nucleotides: 4. Looked up from germline, CDR1 is SQVTM and CDR2 is ANQGSEA. This CDR3 is CSVLTSGPNTGELFF. The CDR3 region has the DNA TGCAGCGTATTGACTAGCGGGCCGAACACCGGGGAGCTGTTTTTT.